The next 11 T cell receptor beta chains were all read from a single sample in a study of vaccination effects on CD4 cells after COVID-19 (dated by TCRdb to the early 2020s). The library was built by means of the immunoSEQ multiplex PCR assay. TCRdb stores this immuneACCESS table with in-frame sequences only. Part of the clones is absent; in the studies checked, under half of the shortfall reflects unresolved V genes, and no reason is known for the rest. This sample gives 55,000 to 70,000 clones in total; roughly 76% of them show up just once. The top ten hold about 2.5% of the sample. The ViraFEST assay stimulated PBMC with viral peptide pools and then used TCR sequencing to identify antigen-specific CD4+ T cell clonotypes by expansion. After about 9 days of culture, CD4+ T cells were isolated with the EasySep CD4+ T cell isolation kit. Antigens for these TCRs are unknown. Sequenced material: CD4+ T cells from PBMCs cultured with HCoV-229E spike peptides, taken before COVID-19 vaccination. This specimen's cell subset or site label, interpreted: HCoV-229E spike overlapping peptide pool stimulation. These TCRs come from a human donor who received a COVID-19 vaccine.

The chain has TRBV15 and TRBJ2-5; D is undetermined. Trimming took off 5 bases at V and 6 bases at J, with 7 bases between the two ends. The CDR3 is 11 residues long. Per germline, CDR1 LNHNV and CDR2 YYDKDF (reference sequence). The chain's CDR3 is CATSSRQTQYF. The CDR3 nucleotides read TGTGCCACCAGCTCCCGGCAGACCCAGTACTTC.

The chain is built from TRBV9 and TRBJ2-2; D may be TRBD2 (6 bases). Looked up from germline, CDR1 is SGDLS and CDR2 is YYNGEE. The CDR3 is made up of 16 amino acids. The V end was cut by 0 bases, the J end by 6 bases, with 15 bases between. The CDR3 protein is CASSVAWQGGSGELFF. The CDR3 bases are TGTGCCAGCAGCGTAGCTTGGCAGGGAGGTTCCGGGGAGCTGTTTTTT.

This rearrangement joins TRBV2 to TRBJ2-1; no reliable D call. The V gene's germline CDR1 is SNHLY and CDR2 FYNNEI. The CDR3 has 12 residues. V lost 2 bases, J lost 7 bases, and 6 bases lay in between. The CDR3: CASSELRNEQFF. In DNA, the CDR3 is TGTGCCAGCAGTGAACTGAGGAATGAGCAGTTCTTC.

The chain uses TRBV28 and TRBJ1-2, with D tentatively TRBD1 (6 bases). The CDR3 has 13 amino acids. The V gene's germline CDR1 is MDHEN and CDR2 SYDVKM. Trimming took off 3 bases at V and 8 bases at J, with 13 bases between the two ends. The CDR3 loop is CASSFTGGLGYTF. Written as DNA, the CDR3 is TGTGCCAGCAGTTTTACTGGGGGGCTCGGCTACACCTTC.

V usage is TRBV28 and J usage is TRBJ1-3, with 11 bases aligning to TRBD1. Germline CDR1 MDHEN, CDR2 SYDVKM. CDR3 length equals 20 residues. Trimming at V came to 2 bases and at J to 0 bases, leaving 12 bases not matched to a gene. The CDR3 region is CASSLGSGQGAQHSGNTIYF. DNA for the CDR3: TGTGCCAGCAGTTTAGGGTCCGGACAGGGGGCCCAACACTCTGGAAACACCATATATTTT.

The J gene is TRBJ2-3, the V gene TRBV24-1; weak D call: TRBD2 (6 bases). This CDR3 has 16 amino acids. Trimming took 4 bases from V and 3 from J, leaving 16 bases between them. CDR1 and CDR2 (germline): KGHDR, SFDVKD. CDR3: CATSDYPGTSTDTQYF. As DNA, the CDR3 is TGTGCCACCAGTGACTACCCCGGGACTTCTACAGATACGCAGTATTTT.

CDR3 amino acids: CAWTLRGLRVSNTEAFF. In DNA form, the CDR3 reads TGTGCCTGGACCCTAAGGGGGCTCAGGGTTTCTAACACTGAAGCTTTCTTT. This rearrangement joins TRBV30 to TRBJ1-1, with 7 nucleotides matching TRBD1. The CDR3 runs 17 residues. The germline gives CDR1 GTSNPN, CDR2 SVGIG (reference sequence). The trim removed 4 bases at V and 2 bases at J, leaving 16 bases unmatched.

This chain uses TRBV27 with TRBJ2-7; 9 bases are shared with TRBD1. V was clipped by 5 bases and J by 4 bases; unmatched bases: 6. CDR1 MNHEY and CDR2 SMNVEV come from the germline V gene (reference sequence). The CDR3 has 14 amino acids. CDR3: CASSKGTGSYEQYV. CDR3 nucleotides: TGTGCCAGCAGTAAGGGGACAGGGTCTTACGAGCAGTACGTC.

The rearrangement links TRBV4-3 to TRBJ2-7; 7 nucleotides match TRBD2. The germline V gene encodes CDR1 LGHNA and CDR2 YSLEER. This CDR3 spans 18 amino acids. The trim removed 4 bases at V and 3 bases at J, leaving 18 bases unmatched. For the CDR3, the DNA is TGCGCCAGCAGCCGCGTCTGTTTGGGAGGGACGACAAGCTACGAGCAGTACGTC. Translation gives CASSRVCLGGTTSYEQYV.

This CDR3 reads CASKREGGKETQYF. CDR3 nucleotides: TGTGCCAGCAAGCGGGAGGGGGGGAAAGAGACCCAGTACTTC. The chain links TRBV2 to TRBJ2-5; TRBD2 matches 10 bases. Germline CDR1 and CDR2: SNHLY and FYNNEI. The ends lost 7 bases at V and 3 bases at J; junction bases unmatched: 5. CDR3 length equals 14 residues.

This rearrangement joins TRBV7-8 to TRBJ2-7; D is undetermined. The CDR3 contains 13 residues. Trimming removed 1 base from V and 9 bases from J, with 13 bases in between. CDR1 and CDR2 (germline): SGHVS, FQNEAQ. The DNA for the CDR3 is TGTGCCAGCAGCTTAGGGCGCAGTACGGGGCAGTACGTC. It encodes CASSLGRSTGQYV.